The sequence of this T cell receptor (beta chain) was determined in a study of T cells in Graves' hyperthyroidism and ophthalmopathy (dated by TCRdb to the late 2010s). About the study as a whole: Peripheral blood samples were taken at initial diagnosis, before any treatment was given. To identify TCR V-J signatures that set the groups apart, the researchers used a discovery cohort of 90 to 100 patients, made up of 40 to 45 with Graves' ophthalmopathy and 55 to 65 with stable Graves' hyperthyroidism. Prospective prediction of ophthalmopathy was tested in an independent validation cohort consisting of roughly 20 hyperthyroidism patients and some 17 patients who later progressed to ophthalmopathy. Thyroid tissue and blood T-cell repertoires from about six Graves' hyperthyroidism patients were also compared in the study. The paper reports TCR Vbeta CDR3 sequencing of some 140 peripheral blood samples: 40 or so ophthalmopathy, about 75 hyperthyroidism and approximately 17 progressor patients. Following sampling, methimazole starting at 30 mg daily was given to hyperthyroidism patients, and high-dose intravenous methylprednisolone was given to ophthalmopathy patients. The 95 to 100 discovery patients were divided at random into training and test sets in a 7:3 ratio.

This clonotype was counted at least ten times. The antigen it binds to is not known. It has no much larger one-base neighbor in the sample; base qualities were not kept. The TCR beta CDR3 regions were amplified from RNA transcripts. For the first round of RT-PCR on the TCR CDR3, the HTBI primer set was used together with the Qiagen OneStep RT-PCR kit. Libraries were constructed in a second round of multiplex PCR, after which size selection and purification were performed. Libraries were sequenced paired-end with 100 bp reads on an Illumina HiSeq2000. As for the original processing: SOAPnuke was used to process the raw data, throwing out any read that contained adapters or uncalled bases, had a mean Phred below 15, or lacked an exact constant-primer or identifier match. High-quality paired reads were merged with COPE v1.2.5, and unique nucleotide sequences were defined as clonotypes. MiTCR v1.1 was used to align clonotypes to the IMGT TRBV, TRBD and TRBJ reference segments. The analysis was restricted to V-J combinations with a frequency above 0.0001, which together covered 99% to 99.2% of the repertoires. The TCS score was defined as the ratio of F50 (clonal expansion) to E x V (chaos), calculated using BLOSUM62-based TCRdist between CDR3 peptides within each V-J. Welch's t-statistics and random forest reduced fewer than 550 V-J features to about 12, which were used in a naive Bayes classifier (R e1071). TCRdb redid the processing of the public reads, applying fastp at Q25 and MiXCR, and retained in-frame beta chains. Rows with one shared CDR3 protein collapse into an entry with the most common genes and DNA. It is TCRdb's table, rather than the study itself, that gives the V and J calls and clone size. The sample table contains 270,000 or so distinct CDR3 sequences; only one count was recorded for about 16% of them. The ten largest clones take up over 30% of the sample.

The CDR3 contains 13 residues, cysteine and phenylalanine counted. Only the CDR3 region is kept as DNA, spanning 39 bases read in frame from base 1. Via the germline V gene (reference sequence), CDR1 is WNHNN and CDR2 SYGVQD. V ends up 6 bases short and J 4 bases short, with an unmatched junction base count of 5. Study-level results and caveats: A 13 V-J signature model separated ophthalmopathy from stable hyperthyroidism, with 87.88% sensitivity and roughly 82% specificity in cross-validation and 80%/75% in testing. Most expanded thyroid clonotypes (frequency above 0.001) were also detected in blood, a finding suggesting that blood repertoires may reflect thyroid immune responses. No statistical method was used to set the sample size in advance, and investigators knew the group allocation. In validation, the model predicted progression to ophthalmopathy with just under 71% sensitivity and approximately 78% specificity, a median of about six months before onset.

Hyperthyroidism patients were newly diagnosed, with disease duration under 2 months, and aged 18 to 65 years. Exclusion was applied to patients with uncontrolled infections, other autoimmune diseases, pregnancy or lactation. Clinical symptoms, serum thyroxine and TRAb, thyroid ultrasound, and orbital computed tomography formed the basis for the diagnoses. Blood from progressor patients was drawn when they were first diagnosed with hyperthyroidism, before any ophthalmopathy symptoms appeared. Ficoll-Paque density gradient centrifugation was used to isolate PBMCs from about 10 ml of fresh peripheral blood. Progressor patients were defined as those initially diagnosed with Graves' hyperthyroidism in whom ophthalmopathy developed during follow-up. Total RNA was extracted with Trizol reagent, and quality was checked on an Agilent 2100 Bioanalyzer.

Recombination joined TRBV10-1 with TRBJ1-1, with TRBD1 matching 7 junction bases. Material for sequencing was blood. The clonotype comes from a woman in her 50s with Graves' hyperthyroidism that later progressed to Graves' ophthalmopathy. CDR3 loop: CASSTGTATEAFF. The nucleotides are TGCGCCAGCAGCACCGGGACAGCCACTGAAGCTTTCTTT.